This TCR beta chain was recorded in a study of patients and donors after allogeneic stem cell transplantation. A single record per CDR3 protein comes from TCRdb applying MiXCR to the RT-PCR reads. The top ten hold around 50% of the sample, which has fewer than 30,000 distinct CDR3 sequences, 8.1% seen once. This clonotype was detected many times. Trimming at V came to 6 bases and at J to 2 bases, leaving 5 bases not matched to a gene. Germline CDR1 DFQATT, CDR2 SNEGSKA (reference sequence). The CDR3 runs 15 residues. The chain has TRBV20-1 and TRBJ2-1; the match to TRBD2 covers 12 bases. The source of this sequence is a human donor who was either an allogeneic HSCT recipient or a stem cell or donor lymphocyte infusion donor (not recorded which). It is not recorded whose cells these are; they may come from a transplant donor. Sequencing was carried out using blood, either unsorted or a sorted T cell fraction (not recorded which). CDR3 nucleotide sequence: TGCAGTGCAAGGACTAGCGGGGCCACCTACAATGAGCAGTTCTTC. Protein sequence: CSARTSGATYNEQFF.